This TCR beta chain was retrieved from a study of T-cell memory formation after mild COVID-19. Study details: There were largely donor-specific TCR clusters.

From the 5' RACE reads, TCRdb called clonotypes with MiXCR, one entry per CDR3 protein. The sample lists about 560,000 distinct CDR3 sequences; about 20% were seen once. Study outcomes and limitations: Those CD4+ clones that contracted were mainly in CM and EM (CD8+ ones in EMRA). Day 15 to 85 contractors were CD4/CD8 balanced; later expanders leaned CD4+. Unconfirmed was the SARS-CoV-2 specificity of second-wave clones that peaked on day 37.

This clonotype was observed at least ten times. Its cognate antigen is unknown. The source of this sequence is an adult woman who had mild COVID-19 (a few samples of this study predate the infection). Cell type and time point are not known. The sample comprised PBMCs or a T cell subset sorted from them (not recorded which).

This CDR3 reads CASSSGFTGELFF. The CDR3 bases are TGCGCCAGCAGCTCGGGCTTCACCGGGGAGCTGTTTTTT. J is TRBJ2-2 and V is TRBV5-1; D not certain. Trimming pared 3 bases from V and 4 bases from J, leaving 7 bases between. The germline gives CDR1 SGHRS, CDR2 YFSETQ. This CDR3 has 13 amino acids. Using reference TRBV5-1 and TRBJ2-2 for the parts outside the CDR3, the full variable domain is KAGVTQTPRYLIKTRGQQVTLSCSPISGHRSVSWYQQTPGQGLQFLFEYFSETQRNKGNFPGRFSGRQFSNSRSEMNVSTLELGDSALYLCASSSGFTGELFFGEGSRLTVL.